This TCR beta chain is drawn from a study of blood T cell repertoires in COVID-19 (dated by TCRdb to about 2020). Turning to the overall study: Samples covering the acute and convalescent phases of COVID-19 were provided by collaborators in the United States, Italy and Spain. The prospective study material was composed of cDNA or gDNA derived from T cells, B-cell-depleted T cells, or PBMCs. Deeply sampled blood TCRbeta repertoires from subjects exposed to, actively infected with, or recovered from COVID-19 were included in the dataset. The repertoires were released in a freely available public database meant as a resource for research on the immune response to SARS-CoV-2. The samples were drawn from two sources: the first 160 participants of the ongoing ImmuneRACE study, and 1,254 subjects contributed by 6 global collaborators. Sample metadata almost always included a de-identified subject ID, COVID-19 status, age in years and sex. Where available, HLA class I and class II types were obtained from metadata supplied by the sample provider rather than from assay-based typing. The full study reports these points: Clinical and demographic metadata were provided uncurated, with the amount varying by source and participant.

Looking up the germline V gene (reference sequence) yields CDR1 SGHNT and CDR2 YYREEE. The CDR3 goes from the cysteine to the phenylalanine over 17 residues. Of all the DNA, just the CDR3 is kept, 51 bases in frame from base 1. Germline trimming: 4 bases from V, 2 bases from J; junction bases outside gene matches: 12. Collaborating institutions collected whole blood in K2EDTA tubes following their own protocols. Collaborator samples were shipped for TCRbeta analysis as frozen whole blood, isolated PBMCs, or DNA extracted from either sample type. Comments on this clone: What this receptor recognizes is not known. No base quality values were provided; no much bigger clone lies one nucleotide off.

The immunoSEQ Assay, a bias-controlled multiplex PCR, was used to amplify TCRbeta CDR3 regions from genomic DNA. In the paper's pipeline: Nucleated cell counts per sample were estimated from amplification of reference gene primers within the assay. To quantify the absolute abundance of each unique TCRbeta CDR3 rearrangement, sequence reads were collapsed and filtered. For each sample, productive Simpson clonality was calculated as the square root of Simpson's diversity index across productive rearrangements. TCRdb obtained this table from immuneACCESS and retained in-frame rearrangements with V and J assigned. These tables miss some clones; where compared with another copy, unresolved V genes account for less than half of the shortfall, and the remainder is unexplained. Clone size and V and J calls were adopted from that table, with D and trimming inferred from the DNA. The sample table shows tens of thousands of clones, and roughly 80% are seen once. The top ten hold approximately 25% of the sample.

The material sequenced was peripheral blood. This clonotype originated in a human donor with acute or convalescent COVID-19. The donor label of this sample is uncertain. The V and J genes are TRBV5-4 and TRBJ2-3; 8 nucleotides in the junction match TRBD2. The CDR3 loop reads CASSLAVAGTHTDTQYF. The DNA sequence is TGTGCCAGCAGCCTTGCTGTAGCGGGGACCCACACAGATACGCAGTATTTT.